The next 9 T cell receptor beta chains were all read from a single sample in a study of shared clonotypes between healthy human individuals. Repertoires were generated with immunoSEQ multiplex PCR, while TCRdb's copy carries only in-frame clones and drops some. The sample includes around 700,000 clones, around 74% seen only once; the top ten take roughly 1.7%. The sample was memory CD4+ T cells sorted from blood. Subset of the sample: CD45RA-negative fraction. The origin of the receptors is a woman in her thirties in good health.

This rearrangement joins TRBV4-1 to TRBJ2-2; D is undetermined. Germline values: CDR1 MGHRA, CDR2 YSYEKL. This CDR3 region has 17 residues. The ends were cut back, 0 bases at V and 1 base at J, with 12 bases in the middle. DNA for the CDR3: TGCGCCAGCAGCCAAGAACGCATTGCACAGAACACCGGGGAGCTGTTTTTT. This sequence encodes CASSQERIAQNTGELFF.

V is TRBV5-1 and J is TRBJ2-1; 11 bases are a match to TRBD2. CDR1 and CDR2 (germline): SGHRS, YFSETQ. Trimming took 3 bases from V and 5 from J; bases not matched to a gene: 4. The CDR3 extends over 15 amino acids. CDR3 bases: TGCGCCAGCAGCTCACCGGGACTAGCGGACAATGAGCAGTTCTTC. Protein product: CASSSPGLADNEQFF.

The chain recombines TRBV7-2 with TRBJ1-2; unclear D gene. V lost 2 bases, J lost 0 bases, and 10 bases lay in between. The CDR3 has 15 residues. The V gene's germline CDR1 is SGHTA and CDR2 FQGNSA. The CDR3 loop is CASSLSPSANYGYTF. CDR3 sequence (DNA): TGTGCCAGCAGCTTATCCCCGAGTGCTAACTATGGCTACACCTTC.

The chain recombines TRBV19 with TRBJ1-1; D may be TRBD1 (6 bases). The germline V gene encodes CDR1 LNHDA and CDR2 SQIVND (reference sequence). The ends were cut back, 3 bases at V and 6 bases at J, with 11 bases in the middle. This CDR3 comprises 13 residues. This chain's CDR3 is CASSIDRRAEAFF. The CDR3 DNA is TGTGCCAGTAGTATTGACAGGAGGGCTGAAGCTTTCTTT. Complete variable domain (other parts from reference TRBV19 and TRBJ1-1): DGGITQSPKYLFRKEGQNVTLSCEQNLNHDAMYWYRQDPGQGLRLIYYSQIVNDFQKGDIAEGYSVSREKKESFPLTVTSAQKNPTAFYLCASSIDRRAEAFFGQGTRLTVV.

In its sample, this clone was seen a few times. The V call is TRBV19, the J call TRBJ2-7; 8 bases are a match to TRBD1. CDR3 length: 14 amino acids. CDR1 is LNHDA, CDR2 SQIVND, per germline (reference sequence). With 5 bases clipped from V and 3 bases from J, the junction kept 6 bases outside the gene matches. In DNA, the CDR3 is TGTGCCAGTAGTGGACAGGGTGGGTTCTACGAGCAGTACTTC. Translating it yields CASSGQGGFYEQYF.

This chain links TRBV5-1 with TRBJ2-4, with a weak D call TRBD2 (5 bases). V shed 1 base and J shed 7 bases, with 18 bases lying between them. The CDR3 extends over 16 amino acids. In germline, CDR1 is SGHRS, CDR2 YFSETQ. The CDR3 reads CASSLRANRGSNIQYF. CDR3 bases: TGCGCCAGCAGCTTGCGGGCCAATCGGGGTAGCAACATTCAGTACTTC. Using reference TRBV5-1 and TRBJ2-4 for the parts outside the CDR3, the full variable domain is KAGVTQTPRYLIKTRGQQVTLSCSPISGHRSVSWYQQTPGQGLQFLFEYFSETQRNKGNFPGRFSGRQFSNSRSEMNVSTLELGDSALYLCASSLRANRGSNIQYFGAGTRLSVL.

This clone was seen a single time. The chain has TRBV28 and TRBJ1-1; no clear D. CDR1 is MDHEN and CDR2 is SYDVKM in the germline V gene. The CDR3 contains 15 residues. V lost 2 bases and J lost 0, with 10 bases in between. Here the CDR3 DNA reads TGTGCCAGCAGTTTACCGGGGATCATGAACACTGAAGCTTTCTTT. It translates to CASSLPGIMNTEAFF. Full variable domain (remainder filled in from reference TRBV28 and TRBJ1-1): DVKVTQSSRYLVKRTGEKVFLECVQDMDHENMFWYRQDPGLGLRLIYFSYDVKMKEKGDIPEGYSVSREKKERFSLILESASTNQTSMYLCASSLPGIMNTEAFFGQGTRLTVV.

The rearrangement uses TRBV19 and TRBJ1-5, with 7 nucleotides matching TRBD1. Germline V gene lookup returns CDR1 LNHDA and CDR2 SQIVND (reference sequence). The CDR3 consists of 18 residues. With V trimmed by 8 bases and J by 0 bases, 16 bases remained unmatched. This CDR3 is CASLVLYRGSYSNQPQHF. CDR3 sequence (DNA): TGTGCCAGTTTAGTTCTTTACAGGGGATCTTATAGCAATCAGCCCCAGCATTTT.

The V gene is TRBV10-1, the J gene TRBJ2-7, with D perhaps assigned TRBD1 or TRBD2 (5 bases each). The CDR3 extends over 15 amino acids. CDR1 is WNHNN and CDR2 is SYGVQD in the germline V gene (reference sequence). With 3 bases removed from V and 5 bases from J, the gap between germline ends came to 17 bases. The CDR3 coding sequence is TGCGCCAGCAGTGACCAAAACAGCCTGGGGGACGAGCAGTACTTC. It specifies CASSDQNSLGDEQYF.